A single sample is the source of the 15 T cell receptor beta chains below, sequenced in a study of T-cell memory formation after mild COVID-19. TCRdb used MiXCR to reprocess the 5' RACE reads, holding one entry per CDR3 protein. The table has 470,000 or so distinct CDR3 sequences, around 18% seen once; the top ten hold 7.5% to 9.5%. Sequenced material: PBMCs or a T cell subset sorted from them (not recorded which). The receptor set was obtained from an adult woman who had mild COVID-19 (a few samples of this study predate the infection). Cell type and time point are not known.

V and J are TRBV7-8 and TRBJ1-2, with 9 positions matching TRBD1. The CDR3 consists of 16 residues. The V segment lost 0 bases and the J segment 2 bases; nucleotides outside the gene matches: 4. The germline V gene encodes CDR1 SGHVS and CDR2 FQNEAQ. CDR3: CASSLAPGTGNYGYTF. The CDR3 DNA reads TGTGCCAGCAGCTTAGCCCCCGGGACAGGGAACTATGGCTACACCTTC.

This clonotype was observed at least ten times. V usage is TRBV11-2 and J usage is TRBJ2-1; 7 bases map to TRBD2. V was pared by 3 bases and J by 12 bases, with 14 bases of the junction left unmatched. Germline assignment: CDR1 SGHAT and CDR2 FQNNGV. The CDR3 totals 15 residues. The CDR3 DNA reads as TGTGCCAGCAGCTTGCCCCCCGTGGCGGGAGATGGGCAGTTCTTC. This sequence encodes CASSLPPVAGDGQFF.

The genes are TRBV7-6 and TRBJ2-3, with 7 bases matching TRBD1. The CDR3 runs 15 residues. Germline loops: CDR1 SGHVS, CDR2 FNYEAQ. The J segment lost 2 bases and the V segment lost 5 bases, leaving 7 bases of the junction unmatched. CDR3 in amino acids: CASSPTGSTTDTQYF. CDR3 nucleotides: TGTGCCAGCAGCCCGACAGGGAGCACCACAGATACGCAGTATTTT.

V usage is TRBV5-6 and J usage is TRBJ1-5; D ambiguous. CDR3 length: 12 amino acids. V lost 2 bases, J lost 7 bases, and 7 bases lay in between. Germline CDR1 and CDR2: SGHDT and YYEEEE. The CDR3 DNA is TGTGCCAGCAGCTTTGACGGGCAGCCCCAGCATTTT. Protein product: CASSFDGQPQHF.

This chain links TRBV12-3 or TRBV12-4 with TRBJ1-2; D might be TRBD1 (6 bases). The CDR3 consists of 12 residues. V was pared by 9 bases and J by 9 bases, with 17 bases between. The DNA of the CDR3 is TGTGCCAGTCGGAGCGGAGGGGGGAGCTACACCTTC. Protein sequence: CASRSGGGSYTF.

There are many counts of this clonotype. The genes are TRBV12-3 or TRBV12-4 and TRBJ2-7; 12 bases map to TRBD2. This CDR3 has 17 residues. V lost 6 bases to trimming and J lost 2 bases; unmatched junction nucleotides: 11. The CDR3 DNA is TGTGCCAGCAGCCCAAGGACTAGCGGGATTATCACCTACGAGCAGTACTTC. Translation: CASSPRTSGIITYEQYF.

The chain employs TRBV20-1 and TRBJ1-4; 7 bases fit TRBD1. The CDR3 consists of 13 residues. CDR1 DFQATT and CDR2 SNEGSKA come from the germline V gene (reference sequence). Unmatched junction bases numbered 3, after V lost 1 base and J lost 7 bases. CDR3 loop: CSARGQGVEKLFF. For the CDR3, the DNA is TGCAGTGCTAGAGGACAGGGAGTTGAAAAACTGTTTTTT.

The CDR3 spells CASSLRGAGNTIYF. The CDR3 nucleotides are TGTGCCAGCAGTTTAAGGGGAGCTGGAAACACCATATATTTT. This chain uses TRBV7-9 with TRBJ1-3; the D gene is possibly TRBD1 (5 bases). CDR3 length: 14 amino acids. CDR1 and CDR2 (germline): SEHNR, FQNEAQ (reference sequence). Deletions cut 6 bases from V and 2 bases from J, with 11 bases between.

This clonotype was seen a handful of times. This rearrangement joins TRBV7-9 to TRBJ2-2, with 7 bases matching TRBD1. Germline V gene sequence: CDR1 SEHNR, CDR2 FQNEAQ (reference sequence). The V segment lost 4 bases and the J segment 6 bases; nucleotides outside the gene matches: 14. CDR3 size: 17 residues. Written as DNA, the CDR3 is TGTGCCAGCAGCTACCCGCCGCTGACAGGGATTTCCGGGGAGCTGTTTTTT. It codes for CASSYPPLTGISGELFF.

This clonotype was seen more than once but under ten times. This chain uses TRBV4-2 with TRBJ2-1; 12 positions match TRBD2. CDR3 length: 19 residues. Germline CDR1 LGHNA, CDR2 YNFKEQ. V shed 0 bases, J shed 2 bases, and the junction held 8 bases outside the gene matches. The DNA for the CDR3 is TGTGCCAGCAGCCAAGATAGCCTAGCGGGAGGGCGCCCCTACAATGAGCAGTTCTTC. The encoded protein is CASSQDSLAGGRPYNEQFF.

Here the CDR3 reads CASSQDPYGEGGNYGYTF. For the CDR3, the DNA is TGCGCCAGCAGCCAAGATCCGTACGGTGAGGGGGGTAACTATGGCTACACCTTC. This chain joins TRBV4-3 and TRBJ1-2, with D perhaps matching TRBD1 (6 bases). The V gene's germline CDR1 is LGHNA and CDR2 YSLEER. V was clipped by 0 bases and J by 1 base, with 18 bases between them. The CDR3 sequence is 18 residues long.

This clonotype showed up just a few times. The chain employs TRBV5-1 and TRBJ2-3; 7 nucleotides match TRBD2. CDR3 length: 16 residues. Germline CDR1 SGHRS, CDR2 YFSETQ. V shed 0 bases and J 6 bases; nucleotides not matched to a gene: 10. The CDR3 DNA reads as TGCGCCAGCAGCTTGGGCCCGGGACTACCGTCCGATACGCAGTATTTT. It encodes CASSLGPGLPSDTQYF.

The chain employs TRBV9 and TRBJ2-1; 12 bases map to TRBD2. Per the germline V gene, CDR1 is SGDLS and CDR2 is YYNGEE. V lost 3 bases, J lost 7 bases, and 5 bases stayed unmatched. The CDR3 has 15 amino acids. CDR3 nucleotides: TGTGCCAGCAGCGAGACTAGCGGGAGTTCAAATGAGCAGTTCTTC. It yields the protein CASSETSGSSNEQFF.

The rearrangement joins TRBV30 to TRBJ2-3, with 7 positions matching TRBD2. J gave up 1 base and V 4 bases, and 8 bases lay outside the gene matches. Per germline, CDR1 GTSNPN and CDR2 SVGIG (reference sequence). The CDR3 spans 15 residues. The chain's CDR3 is CAWIGAGHGTDTQYF. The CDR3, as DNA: TGTGCCTGGATCGGAGCGGGGCACGGCACAGATACGCAGTATTTT.

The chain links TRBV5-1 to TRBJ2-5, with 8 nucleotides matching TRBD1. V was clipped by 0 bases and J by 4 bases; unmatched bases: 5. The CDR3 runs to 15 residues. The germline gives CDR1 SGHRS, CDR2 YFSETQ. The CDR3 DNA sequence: TGCGCCAGCAGCTTGGGACAGGGGACGGGAGAGACCCAGTACTTC. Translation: CASSLGQGTGETQYF.